Listed below are T cell receptor beta chains from one sample, sequenced in a study of human T cells and chemical hapten exposure. One entry per CDR3 protein results from TCRdb running MiXCR on the RACE reads. The table includes about 82,000 distinct CDR3 sequences, about 6.6% detected once. The input for sequencing was whole blood, taken in connection with sensitization to the hapten diphenylcyclopropenone (DPC). The receptors shown here come from a woman in her 30s with alopecia areata. Some clones in this sample may be carry-over from other donors' samples. Each CDR3 is given with its conserved first and last residue. The D gene is left open where the match is weak. Clone sizes are given selectively: once, few, many, or a class where the clone is expanded.

cdr3_aa: CASNPGVSRNTEAFF
cdr3_nt: TGTGCCAGCAATCCAGGGGTTTCTAGAAACACTGAAGCTTTCTTT
v_call: TRBV6-6
cdr3_length: 15
d_call: .
clone_size: few
j_call: TRBJ1-1

cdr3_aa: CSAPQGVDTEAFF
cdr3_nt: TGCAGTGCTCCCCAGGGTGTGGACACTGAAGCTTTCTTT
v_call: TRBV20-1
cdr3_length: 13
d_call: .
clone_size: few
j_call: TRBJ1-1

cdr3_aa: CASSYRGQPFNEQFF
cdr3_nt: TGTGCCAGCAGTTACCGGGGACAGCCCTTCAATGAGCAGTTCTTC
v_call: TRBV13
cdr3_length: 15
d_call: TRBD1
clone_size: .
j_call: TRBJ2-1

cdr3_aa: CSAPAKPGWSGYTF
cdr3_nt: TGCAGTGCGCCAGCCAAGCCGGGTTGGAGTGGCTACACCTTC
v_call: TRBV20-1
cdr3_length: 14
d_call: .
clone_size: .
j_call: TRBJ1-2

cdr3_aa: CASSLQPGRSGTDTQYF
cdr3_nt: TGTGCTAGCAGCCTTCAGCCTGGCAGGTCAGGGACAGATACGCAGTATTTT
v_call: TRBV7-7
cdr3_length: 17
d_call: .
clone_size: .
j_call: TRBJ2-3

cdr3_aa: CASSQEGQALAKDIQYF
cdr3_nt: TGTGCCAGCAGCCAAGAGGGACAGGCTCTAGCCAAAGACATTCAGTACTTC
v_call: TRBV4-2
cdr3_length: 17
d_call: TRBD1
clone_size: once
j_call: TRBJ2-4

cdr3_aa: CASSQEALGLAGSTGELFF
cdr3_nt: TGTGCCAGCAGCCAAGAGGCCCTCGGACTAGCGGGGAGCACCGGGGAGCTGTTTTTT
v_call: TRBV3-1
cdr3_length: 19
d_call: TRBD2
clone_size: few
j_call: TRBJ2-2

cdr3_aa: CASSLGGRADQETQYF
cdr3_nt: TGTGCCAGCAGCTTAGGGGGGCGAGCAGACCAAGAGACCCAGTACTTC
v_call: TRBV7-3
cdr3_length: 16
d_call: .
clone_size: many
j_call: TRBJ2-5

cdr3_aa: CASTDFSYQPQHF
cdr3_nt: TGTGCCAGCACCGATTTCTCCTATCAGCCCCAGCATTTT
v_call: TRBV6-1
cdr3_length: 13
d_call: .
clone_size: many
j_call: TRBJ1-5

cdr3_aa: CSVEGADRGLFGYTF
cdr3_nt: TGCAGCGTTGAAGGGGCGGACAGGGGGCTGTTTGGCTACACCTTC
v_call: TRBV29-1
cdr3_length: 15
d_call: TRBD1
clone_size: few
j_call: TRBJ1-2

cdr3_aa: CASTHQEFPNTEAFF
cdr3_nt: TGTGCCAGCACCCACCAAGAATTCCCCAACACTGAAGCTTTCTTT
v_call: TRBV5-4
cdr3_length: 15
d_call: .
clone_size: few
j_call: TRBJ1-1

cdr3_aa: CASSSGGVLDGEKLFF
cdr3_nt: TGCGCCAGCAGCTCTGGTGGGGTGCTTGACGGGGAAAAACTGTTTTTT
v_call: TRBV5-1
cdr3_length: 16
d_call: .
clone_size: many
j_call: TRBJ1-4

cdr3_aa: CASSLRQNTGELFF
cdr3_nt: TGTGCCAGCAGTTTACGGCAGAACACCGGGGAGCTGTTTTTT
v_call: TRBV12-3/TRBV12-4
cdr3_length: 14
d_call: .
clone_size: many
j_call: TRBJ2-2

cdr3_aa: CASSLRQAYSTEAFF
cdr3_nt: TGTGCCAGCAGCTTAAGACAGGCTTATTCCACTGAAGCTTTCTTT
v_call: TRBV13
cdr3_length: 15
d_call: .
clone_size: .
j_call: TRBJ1-1

cdr3_aa: CASSLETDRTDTQYF
cdr3_nt: TGCGCCAGCAGCTTGGAGACGGACCGCACAGATACGCAGTATTTT
v_call: TRBV5-1
cdr3_length: 15
d_call: .
clone_size: many
j_call: TRBJ2-3

cdr3_aa: CASSQEPPRGELFF
cdr3_nt: TGTGCCAGCAGCCAAGAACCCCCACGGGGGGAGCTGTTTTTT
v_call: TRBV3-1
cdr3_length: 14
d_call: .
clone_size: .
j_call: TRBJ2-2

cdr3_aa: CASSYRGEVGNYGYTF
cdr3_nt: TGTGCCAGCAGCTACAGGGGGGAAGTAGGGAACTATGGCTACACCTTC
v_call: TRBV27
cdr3_length: 16
d_call: TRBD1
clone_size: many
j_call: TRBJ1-2

cdr3_aa: CASSLGQGTDTQYF
cdr3_nt: TGTGCCAGCAGCTTGGGACAGGGCACAGATACGCAGTATTTT
v_call: TRBV7-9
cdr3_length: 14
d_call: TRBD1
clone_size: many
j_call: TRBJ2-3

cdr3_aa: CASGRAENQPQHF
cdr3_nt: TGTGCTAGTGGGAGGGCAGAAAATCAGCCCCAGCATTTT
v_call: TRBV12-5
cdr3_length: 13
d_call: .
clone_size: .
j_call: TRBJ1-5

cdr3_aa: CASSQDPRRGDYGYTF
cdr3_nt: TGTGCCAGCAGCCAAGACCCCCGCAGGGGGGACTATGGCTACACCTTC
v_call: TRBV3-1
cdr3_length: 16
d_call: TRBD1
clone_size: few
j_call: TRBJ1-2

cdr3_aa: CSASRAAGGPMWTDTQYF
cdr3_nt: TGCAGTGCTAGTAGAGCGGCGGGGGGGCCTATGTGGACAGATACGCAGTATTTT
v_call: TRBV20-1
cdr3_length: 18
d_call: TRBD2
clone_size: many
j_call: TRBJ2-3

cdr3_aa: CSARDPLSGPYEQYF
cdr3_nt: TGCAGTGCTAGAGATCCCCTTAGCGGGCCCTACGAGCAGTACTTC
v_call: TRBV20-1
cdr3_length: 15
d_call: TRBD2
clone_size: .
j_call: TRBJ2-7

cdr3_aa: CASSVGALRGNTIYF
cdr3_nt: TGTGCCAGCAGCGTGGGGGCCCTTAGGGGAAACACCATATATTTT
v_call: TRBV4-2
cdr3_length: 15
d_call: .
clone_size: many
j_call: TRBJ1-3

cdr3_aa: CASSRGTALLSSEAFF
cdr3_nt: TGCGCCAGCAGCCGAGGGACCGCCCTCCTTAGCAGTGAAGCTTTCTTT
v_call: TRBV4-1
cdr3_length: 16
d_call: .
clone_size: many
j_call: TRBJ1-1

cdr3_aa: CASSPTGWDQPQHF
cdr3_nt: TGTGCCAGCAGTCCAACAGGGTGGGATCAGCCCCAGCATTTT
v_call: TRBV6-5
cdr3_length: 14
d_call: .
clone_size: many
j_call: TRBJ1-5

cdr3_aa: CSASQRDPPTGELFF
cdr3_nt: TGCAGTGCTAGTCAGCGAGACCCTCCTACCGGGGAGCTGTTTTTT
v_call: TRBV20-1
cdr3_length: 15
d_call: .
clone_size: few
j_call: TRBJ2-2

cdr3_aa: CASNFGQGNYEQYF
cdr3_nt: TGTGCCAGCAATTTCGGACAGGGAAACTACGAGCAGTACTTC
v_call: TRBV6-2/TRBV6-3
cdr3_length: 14
d_call: TRBD1
clone_size: few
j_call: TRBJ2-7

cdr3_aa: CASSFSTEAFF
cdr3_nt: TGTGCCAGCAGTTTCTCTACTGAAGCTTTCTTT
v_call: TRBV12-3/TRBV12-4
cdr3_length: 11
d_call: .
clone_size: many
j_call: TRBJ1-1

cdr3_aa: CASSVATSGSTDTQYF
cdr3_nt: TGTGCCAGCAGCGTAGCGACTAGCGGTAGCACAGATACGCAGTATTTT
v_call: TRBV9
cdr3_length: 16
d_call: TRBD2
clone_size: many
j_call: TRBJ2-3

cdr3_aa: CASSPAGVMRTEAFF
cdr3_nt: TGTGCCAGCAGCCCCGCGGGAGTCATGAGGACTGAAGCTTTCTTT
v_call: TRBV12-3/TRBV12-4
cdr3_length: 15
d_call: .
clone_size: few
j_call: TRBJ1-1

cdr3_aa: CASSSTRDLNEQYF
cdr3_nt: TGCGCCAGCAGCTCTACCCGGGACCTTAACGAGCAGTACTTC
v_call: TRBV5-1
cdr3_length: 14
d_call: .
clone_size: many
j_call: TRBJ2-7

cdr3_aa: CSVGLAGGSHEQFF
cdr3_nt: TGCAGCGTTGGCCTAGCGGGGGGTTCACATGAGCAGTTCTTC
v_call: TRBV29-1
cdr3_length: 14
d_call: TRBD2
clone_size: many
j_call: TRBJ2-1

cdr3_aa: CASRREAGANTGELFF
cdr3_nt: TGTGCCAGCAGACGGGAAGCGGGGGCGAACACCGGGGAGCTGTTTTTT
v_call: TRBV6-4
cdr3_length: 16
d_call: TRBD2
clone_size: many
j_call: TRBJ2-2

cdr3_aa: CASRERGAQETQYF
cdr3_nt: TGTGCCAGCAGAGAGCGGGGGGCCCAAGAGACCCAGTACTTC
v_call: TRBV6-1
cdr3_length: 14
d_call: TRBD2
clone_size: many
j_call: TRBJ2-5

cdr3_aa: CASSLPDGSDSPLNF
cdr3_nt: TGTGCCAGCAGCTTACCGGACGGGTCGGATTCACCCCTCAACTTT
v_call: TRBV7-9
cdr3_length: 15
d_call: .
clone_size: .
j_call: TRBJ1-6

cdr3_aa: CASSYSKVYLHPDTQYF
cdr3_nt: TGTGCCAGCAGTTACTCTAAGGTTTATCTCCACCCAGATACGCAGTATTTT
v_call: TRBV6-5
cdr3_length: 17
d_call: .
clone_size: many
j_call: TRBJ2-3

cdr3_aa: CATSRVLGSDTQYF
cdr3_nt: TGTGCCACCAGCAGAGTTTTGGGGTCAGATACGCAGTATTTT
v_call: TRBV15
cdr3_length: 14
d_call: .
clone_size: many
j_call: TRBJ2-3